These T cell receptor beta chains were read from a single sample in a study of PD-1 blockade in classical Hodgkin lymphoma. Here immunoSEQ multiplex PCR was the method, and the copy in TCRdb shows in-frame clones only, minus some. The sample includes 50,000 or so clones, around 67% seen only once; the top ten take about 16%. The sample was peripheral blood mononuclear cells (PBMCs), taken before the second cycle of nivolumab. These receptors all come from a human donor with classical Hodgkin lymphoma. Both conserved end residues are part of each CDR3. A D gene is named only where the DNA matches it firmly. Clone size is given for some rows only: seen once, a few or many times, or a class if the clone is expanded.

>.|.|TRBV7-9|TRBJ2-7
CASSLAEGGEQYF
TGTGCCAGCAGCTTAGCGGAAGGTGGCGAGCAGTACTTC
>.|TRBD1|TRBV9|TRBJ1-2
CASSGQGSYYGYTF
TGTGCCAGCAGCGGACAGGGTAGTTACTATGGCTACACCTTC
>.|.|TRBV15|TRBJ1-6
CATSSKRDGNSPLHF
TGTGCCACCAGCTCCAAGCGGGACGGAAATTCACCCCTCCACTTT
>few|TRBD1|TRBV19|TRBJ1-2
CASKDRDLGYTF
TGTGCCAGCAAAGACAGGGATCTGGGCTACACCTTC
>.|.|TRBV7-2|TRBJ2-2
CASSLSLGVNTGELFF
TGTGCCAGCAGCTTATCCCTTGGGGTGAACACCGGGGAGCTGTTTTTT
>few|.|TRBV5-5|TRBJ2-3
CASSVRIPDTQYF
TGTGCCAGCAGCGTTCGCATTCCAGACACGCAGTATTTT
>.|.|TRBV7-9|TRBJ2-1
CASSPTGWFNNEQFF
TGTGCCAGCAGCCCGACGGGGTGGTTCAACAATGAGCAGTTCTTC
>.|.|TRBV7-2|TRBJ1-5
CASSDGRNNQPQHF
TGTGCCAGCAGCGACGGACGGAACAATCAGCCCCAGCATTTT
>.|TRBD1|TRBV7-2|TRBJ1-4
CASSRWTGRVEKLFF
TGTGCCAGCAGCCGATGGACAGGGCGGGTTGAAAAACTGTTTTTT
>.|.|TRBV19|TRBJ2-7
CASSIGRQVTSYEQYF
TGTGCCAGTAGTATTGGGAGGCAGGTGACGTCCTACGAGCAGTACTTC